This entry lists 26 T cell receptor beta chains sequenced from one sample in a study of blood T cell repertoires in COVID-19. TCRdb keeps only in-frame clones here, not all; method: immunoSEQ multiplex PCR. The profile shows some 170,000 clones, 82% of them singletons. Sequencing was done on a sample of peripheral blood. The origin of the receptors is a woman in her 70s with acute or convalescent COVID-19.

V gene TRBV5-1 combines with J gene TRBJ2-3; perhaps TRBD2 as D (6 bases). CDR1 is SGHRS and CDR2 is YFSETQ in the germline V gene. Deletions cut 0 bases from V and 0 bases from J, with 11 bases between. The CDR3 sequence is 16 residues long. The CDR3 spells CASSLAFAGSTDTQYF. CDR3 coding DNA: TGCGCCAGCAGCTTGGCCTTTGCGGGGAGCACAGATACGCAGTATTTT.

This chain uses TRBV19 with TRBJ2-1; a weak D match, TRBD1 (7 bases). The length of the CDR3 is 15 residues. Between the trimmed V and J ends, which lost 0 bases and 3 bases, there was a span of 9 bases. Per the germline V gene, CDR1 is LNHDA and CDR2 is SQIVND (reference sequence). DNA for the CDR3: TGTGCCAGTAGTATAGAGCAGGGGGGCTACAATGAGCAGTTCTTC. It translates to CASSIEQGGYNEQFF.

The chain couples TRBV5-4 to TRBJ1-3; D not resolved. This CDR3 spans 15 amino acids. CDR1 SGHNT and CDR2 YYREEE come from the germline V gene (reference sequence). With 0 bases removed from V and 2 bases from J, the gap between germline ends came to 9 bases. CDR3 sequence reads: CASSLAGSAGNTIYF. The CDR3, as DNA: TGTGCCAGCAGCTTGGCAGGTTCCGCTGGAAACACCATATATTTT.

Written as DNA, the CDR3 is TGCGCCAGCAGCTTTCAGGGCTCTGGGGCCAACGTCCTGACTTTC. This encodes CASSFQGSGANVLTF. The genes are TRBV5-1 and TRBJ2-6, with D perhaps matching TRBD1 (5 bases). The CDR3 length is 15 residues. Trimming removed 2 bases from V and 0 bases from J, with 6 bases in between. Germline V gene sequence: CDR1 SGHRS, CDR2 YFSETQ.

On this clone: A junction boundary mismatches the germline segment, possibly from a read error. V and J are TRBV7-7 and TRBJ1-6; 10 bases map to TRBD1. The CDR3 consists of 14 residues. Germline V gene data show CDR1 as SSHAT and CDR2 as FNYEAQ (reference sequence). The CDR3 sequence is CASSLGTGDSPLHF. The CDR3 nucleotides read TGTGCTAGCAGCTTAGGGACAGGGGACTCACCCCTCCACTTT.

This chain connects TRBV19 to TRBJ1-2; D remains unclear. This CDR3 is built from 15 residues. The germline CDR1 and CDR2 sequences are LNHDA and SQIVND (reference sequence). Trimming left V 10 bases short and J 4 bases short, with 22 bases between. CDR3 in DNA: TGTGCCACCACTCGGGGAACTCACACGACCTATGGCTACACCTTC. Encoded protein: CATTRGTHTTYGYTF. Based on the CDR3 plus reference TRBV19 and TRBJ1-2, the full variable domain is DGGITQSPKYLFRKEGQNVTLSCEQNLNHDAMYWYRQDPGQGLRLIYYSQIVNDFQKGDIAEGYSVSREKKESFPLTVTSAQKNPTAFYLCATTRGTHTTYGYTFGSGTRLTVV.

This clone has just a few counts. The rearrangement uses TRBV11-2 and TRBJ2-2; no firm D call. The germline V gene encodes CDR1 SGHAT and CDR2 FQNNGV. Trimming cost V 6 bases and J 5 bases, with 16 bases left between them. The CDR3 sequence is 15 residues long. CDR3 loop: CASRAVARRTGELFF. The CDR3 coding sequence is TGTGCCAGCAGAGCCGTTGCCAGGCGAACCGGGGAGCTGTTTTTT. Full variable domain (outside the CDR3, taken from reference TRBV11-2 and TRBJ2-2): EAGVAQSPRYKIIEKRQSVAFWCNPISGHATLYWYQQILGQGPKLLIQFQNNGVVDDSQLPKDRFSAERLKGVDSTLKIQPAKLEDSAVYLCASRAVARRTGELFFGEGSRLTVL.

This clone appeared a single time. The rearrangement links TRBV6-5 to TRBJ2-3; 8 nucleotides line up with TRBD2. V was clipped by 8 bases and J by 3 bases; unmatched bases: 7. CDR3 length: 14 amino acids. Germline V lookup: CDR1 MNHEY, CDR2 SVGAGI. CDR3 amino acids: CASGRGVRTDTQYF. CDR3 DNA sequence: TGTGCCAGCGGGCGGGGGGTGAGAACAGATACGCAGTATTTT.

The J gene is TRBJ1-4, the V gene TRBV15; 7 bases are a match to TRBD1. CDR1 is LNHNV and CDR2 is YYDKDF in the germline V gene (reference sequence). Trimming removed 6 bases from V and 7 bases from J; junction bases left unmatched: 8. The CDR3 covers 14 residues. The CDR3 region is CATSSRGLSEKLFF. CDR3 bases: TGTGCCACCAGTTCGAGGGGGCTCAGTGAAAAACTGTTTTTT.

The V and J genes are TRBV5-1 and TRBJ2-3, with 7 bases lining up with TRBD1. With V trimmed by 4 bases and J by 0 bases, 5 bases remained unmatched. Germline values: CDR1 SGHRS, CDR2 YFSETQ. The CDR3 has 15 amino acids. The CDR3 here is CASSVGTASTDTQYF. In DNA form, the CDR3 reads TGCGCCAGCAGCGTAGGGACAGCTAGCACAGATACGCAGTATTTT.

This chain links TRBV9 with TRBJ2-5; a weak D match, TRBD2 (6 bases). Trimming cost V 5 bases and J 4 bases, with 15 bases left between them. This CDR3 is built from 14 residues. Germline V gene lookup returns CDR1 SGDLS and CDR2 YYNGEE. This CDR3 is CASSQSGVGETQYF. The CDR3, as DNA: TGTGCCAGCAGTCAGTCGGGGGTCGGAGAGACCCAGTACTTC.

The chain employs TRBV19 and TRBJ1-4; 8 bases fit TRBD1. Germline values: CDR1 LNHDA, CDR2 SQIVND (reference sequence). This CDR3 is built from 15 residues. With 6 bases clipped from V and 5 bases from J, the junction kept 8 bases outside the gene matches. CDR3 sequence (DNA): TGTGCCAGTAGCTTGGGACAGGCCGAAAATGAAAAACTGTTTTTT. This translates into CASSLGQAENEKLFF. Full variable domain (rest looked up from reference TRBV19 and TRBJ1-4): DGGITQSPKYLFRKEGQNVTLSCEQNLNHDAMYWYRQDPGQGLRLIYYSQIVNDFQKGDIAEGYSVSREKKESFPLTVTSAQKNPTAFYLCASSLGQAENEKLFFGSGTQLSVL.

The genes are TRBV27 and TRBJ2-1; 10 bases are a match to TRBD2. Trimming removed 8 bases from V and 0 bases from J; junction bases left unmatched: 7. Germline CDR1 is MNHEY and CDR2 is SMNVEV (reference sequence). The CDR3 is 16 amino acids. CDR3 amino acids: CASEAGGRASYNEQFF. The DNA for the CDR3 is TGTGCCAGCGAAGCGGGAGGGAGGGCCTCCTACAATGAGCAGTTCTTC.

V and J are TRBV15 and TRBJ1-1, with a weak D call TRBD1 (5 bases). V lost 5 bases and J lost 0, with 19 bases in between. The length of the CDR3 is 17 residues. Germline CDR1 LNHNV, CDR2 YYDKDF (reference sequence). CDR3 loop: CATSSNHGGIMNTEAFF. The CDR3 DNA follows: TGTGCCACCAGCTCCAATCATGGGGGGATAATGAACACTGAAGCTTTCTTT.

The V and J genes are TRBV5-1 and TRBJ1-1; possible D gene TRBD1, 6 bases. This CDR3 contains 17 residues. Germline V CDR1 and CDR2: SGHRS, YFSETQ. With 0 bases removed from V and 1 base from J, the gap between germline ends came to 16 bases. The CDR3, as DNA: TGCGCCAGCAGCTTGGAACCTTTGAGGGGGACGAACACTGAAGCTTTCTTT. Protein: CASSLEPLRGTNTEAFF.

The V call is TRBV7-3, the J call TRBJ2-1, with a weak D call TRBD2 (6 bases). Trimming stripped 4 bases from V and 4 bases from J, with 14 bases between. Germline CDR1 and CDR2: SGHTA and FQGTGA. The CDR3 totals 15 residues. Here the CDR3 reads CASSSMGGRYNEQFF. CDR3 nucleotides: TGTGCCAGCAGCTCGATGGGGGGTCGGTACAATGAGCAGTTCTTC.

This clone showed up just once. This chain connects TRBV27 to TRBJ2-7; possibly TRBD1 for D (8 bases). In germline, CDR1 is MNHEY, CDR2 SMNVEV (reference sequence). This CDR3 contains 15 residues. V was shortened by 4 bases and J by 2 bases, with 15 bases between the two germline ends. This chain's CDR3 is CASSSGRGQAYEQYF. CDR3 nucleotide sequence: TGTGCCAGCAGTTCGGGGAGGGGACAGGCCTACGAGCAGTACTTC.

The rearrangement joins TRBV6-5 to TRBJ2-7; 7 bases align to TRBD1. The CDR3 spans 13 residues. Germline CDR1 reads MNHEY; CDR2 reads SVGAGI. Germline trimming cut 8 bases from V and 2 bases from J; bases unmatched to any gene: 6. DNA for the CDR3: TGTGCCAGCGTAGACAGGGCCACCTACGAGCAGTACTTC. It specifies CASVDRATYEQYF.

The CDR3 spells CASSQTTGSEQYF. Here the CDR3 DNA reads TGTGCCAGCAGCCAAACCACAGGGTCCGAGCAGTACTTC. This chain connects TRBV7-8 to TRBJ2-7; tentative D call: TRBD1 (6 bases). V was shortened by 5 bases and J by 6 bases, with 14 bases between the two germline ends. Germline CDR1 is SGHVS and CDR2 is FQNEAQ. The CDR3 is 13 amino acids.

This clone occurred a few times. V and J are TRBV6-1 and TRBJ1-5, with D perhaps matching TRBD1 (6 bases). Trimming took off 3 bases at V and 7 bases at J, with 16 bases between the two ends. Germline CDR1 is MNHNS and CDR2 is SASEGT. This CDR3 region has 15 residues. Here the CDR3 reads CASSDEGGAWQPQHF. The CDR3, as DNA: TGTGCCAGCAGTGATGAGGGGGGGGCATGGCAGCCCCAGCATTTT.

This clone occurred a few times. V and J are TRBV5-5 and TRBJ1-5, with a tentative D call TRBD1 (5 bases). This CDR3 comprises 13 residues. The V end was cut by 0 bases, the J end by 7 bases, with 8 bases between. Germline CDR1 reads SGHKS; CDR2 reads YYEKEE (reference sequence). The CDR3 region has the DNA TGTGCCAGCAGCTTGGGGGGGGGACAGCCCCAGCATTTT. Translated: CASSLGGGQPQHF.

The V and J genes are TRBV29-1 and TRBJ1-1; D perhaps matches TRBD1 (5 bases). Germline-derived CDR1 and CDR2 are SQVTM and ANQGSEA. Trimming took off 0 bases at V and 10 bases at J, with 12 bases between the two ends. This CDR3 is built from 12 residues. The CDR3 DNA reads TGCAGCGTTGAAGATCGTGCAGGGCTAGCTTTCTTT. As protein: CSVEDRAGLAFF.

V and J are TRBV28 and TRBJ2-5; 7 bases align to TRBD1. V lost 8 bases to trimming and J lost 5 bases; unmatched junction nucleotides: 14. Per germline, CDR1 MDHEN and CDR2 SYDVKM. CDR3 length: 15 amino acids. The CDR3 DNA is TGTGCCAGCTCCTCCCTAAGGGGGCTATCCGAGACCCAGTACTTC. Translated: CASSSLRGLSETQYF.

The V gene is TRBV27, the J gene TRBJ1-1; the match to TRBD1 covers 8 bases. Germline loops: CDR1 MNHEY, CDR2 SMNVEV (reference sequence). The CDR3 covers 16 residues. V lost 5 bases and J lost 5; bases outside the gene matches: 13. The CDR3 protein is CASSPRTGSSNTEAFF. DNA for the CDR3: TGTGCCAGCAGTCCGCGGACAGGGTCGAGTAATACTGAAGCTTTCTTT.

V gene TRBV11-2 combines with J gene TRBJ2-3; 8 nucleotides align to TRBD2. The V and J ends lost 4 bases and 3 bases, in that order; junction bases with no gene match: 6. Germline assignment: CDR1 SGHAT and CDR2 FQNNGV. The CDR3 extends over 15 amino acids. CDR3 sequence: CASSSTGTRTDTQYF. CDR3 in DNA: TGTGCCAGCAGCTCCACCGGGACTAGGACAGATACGCAGTATTTT.

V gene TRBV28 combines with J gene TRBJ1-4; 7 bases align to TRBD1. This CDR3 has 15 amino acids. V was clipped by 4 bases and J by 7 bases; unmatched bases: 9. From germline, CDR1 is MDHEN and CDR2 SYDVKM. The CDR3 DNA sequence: TGTGCCAGCAGTTCCTCAGGACAGGCCGGTGAAAAACTGTTTTTT. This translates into CASSSSGQAGEKLFF.